The rows below give T cell receptor beta chains drawn from one sample of a study of T-cell memory formation after mild COVID-19. TCRdb reprocessed the 5' RACE reads via MiXCR and lists one record per CDR3 protein. The data hold hundreds of thousands of distinct CDR3 sequences, with around 13% observed a single time. Sequencing was done on a sample of PBMCs or a T cell subset sorted from them (not recorded which). The receptors were sampled from a man younger than 35 who had mild COVID-19 (a few samples of this study predate the infection). Cell type and time point are not known. Each CDR3 is given with its conserved first and last residue. The D gene is left open where the match is weak. Clone sizes are given selectively: once, few, many, or a class where the clone is expanded.

v_call,j_call,d_call,clone_size,cdr3_nt,cdr3_aa
TRBV2,TRBJ2-2,NA,few,TGTGCCAGCAGGGGGTCCGGGACAAAGACCGGGGAGCTGTTTTTT,CASRGSGTKTGELFF
TRBV12-3/TRBV12-4,TRBJ2-5,NA,many,TGTGCCAGCACCGTGCAGGGCACGGGGACCCAGTACTTC,CASTVQGTGTQYF
TRBV7-9,TRBJ1-5,TRBD1,many,TGTGCCAGCAGCCTACAGGGGGATCAGCCCCAGCATTTT,CASSLQGDQPQHF
TRBV5-1,TRBJ2-1,NA,many,TGCGCCAGCAGCTTGAGCTGGGGGCGGGGTGAGCAGTTCTTC,CASSLSWGRGEQFF
TRBV7-3,TRBJ2-1,NA,many,TGTGCCAGCAGCTCAACTCCCGGATACTCCTACAATGAGCAGTTCTTC,CASSSTPGYSYNEQFF
TRBV9,TRBJ1-1,NA,few,TGTGCCAGCAGCCCAAGAGGCCAGGATGGGATCGAAGCTTTCTTT,CASSPRGQDGIEAFF
TRBV5-1,TRBJ2-3,TRBD2,many,TGCGCCAGCAGCCCTCATCCGACTAGCGGGGGGGGCTGGCCAGATACGCAGTATTTT,CASSPHPTSGGGWPDTQYF
TRBV4-1,TRBJ1-1,NA,NA,TGCGCCAGCAGCCCTCGAAACATAGCGAACACTGAAGCTTTCTTT,CASSPRNIANTEAFF
TRBV6-6,TRBJ2-5,NA,NA,TGTGCCAGCAGGACGGGGTCAGGTGGGCAAGAGACCCAGTACTTC,CASRTGSGGQETQYF
TRBV7-9,TRBJ2-1,TRBD2,many,TGTGCCAGCACCATCCATGGGACTAGCCCGTCGAATGAGCAGTTCTTC,CASTIHGTSPSNEQFF
TRBV5-1,TRBJ2-3,NA,few,TGCGCCAGCAGCGGGGTAATCACAGATACGCAGTATTTT,CASSGVITDTQYF
TRBV6-2/TRBV6-3,TRBJ1-2,NA,few,TGTGCCAGCAGAGGCTCTTTCTATGGCTACACCTTC,CASRGSFYGYTF
TRBV7-9,TRBJ2-1,NA,few,TGTGCCAGCAGCTTTAGCATGAGCTCCTACAATGAGCAGTTCTTC,CASSFSMSSYNEQFF
TRBV4-2,TRBJ2-3,NA,many,TGTGCCAGCAGCCAGTTAGCCACAGATACGCAGTATTTT,CASSQLATDTQYF
TRBV6-1,TRBJ2-4,NA,few,TGTGCCAGCAGTGGACCGATTGGGCTAGCTAAAAACATTCAGTACTTC,CASSGPIGLAKNIQYF
TRBV28,TRBJ2-5,TRBD2,NA,TGTGCCAGCAAGACTCTAGCGGGGGGACAAGAGACCCAGTACTTC,CASKTLAGGQETQYF
TRBV7-2,TRBJ1-2,NA,NA,TGTGCCAGCAGCGACCAGGGCCAGCGCTATGGCTACACCTTC,CASSDQGQRYGYTF
TRBV7-9,TRBJ2-3,NA,NA,TGTGCCAGCACCTCTCTTCCAGGGGTTGAAACAGATACGCAGTATTTT,CASTSLPGVETDTQYF
TRBV5-6,TRBJ1-6,NA,few,TGTGCCAGCAGCGACTCAACCTATAATTCACCCCTCCACTTT,CASSDSTYNSPLHF
TRBV12-3/TRBV12-4,TRBJ1-1,NA,few,TGTGCCAGCAGTTTTAGTAGGACTGAAGCTTTCTTT,CASSFSRTEAFF
TRBV25-1,TRBJ2-5,TRBD2,NA,TGTGCCAGCAGTGACCAGCGGGGGGGCGTCGCCCAGTACTTC,CASSDQRGGVAQYF
TRBV5-6,TRBJ2-7,TRBD1,few,TGTGCCAGCAGTACGACAGGGTCCAACGAGCAGTACTTC,CASSTTGSNEQYF